This TCR beta chain was sequenced during a study of blood T cells in healthy people across ages. Overall study: Capturing about one barcoded beta molecule per two T cells was achieved by template switching.

The V end was cut by 4 bases, the J end by 0 bases, with 11 bases between. Germline V gives CDR1 SGHRS, CDR2 YFSETQ. The CDR3 runs 15 residues. Primers used in a second PCR of about 6 to 11 cycles were a sample-barcoded 5' primer and a J-beta primer mix. TCRdb re-called the 5' RACE reads with MiXCR, one entry per CDR3 protein. This sample has about 1,500,000 distinct CDR3 sequences; roughly 27% occur once, and the top ten carry about 7.7%. This chain uses TRBV5-1 with TRBJ2-1; a possible D gene is TRBD1 (5 bases). The specimen sequenced was blood. The TCR was taken from a woman aged 30 to 39 in good health. The CDR3 nucleotides read TGCGCCAGCAGCCCACAGGTTAGCTCCTACAATGAGCAGTTCTTC. Translating it yields CASSPQVSSYNEQFF.